Presented here are 22 T cell receptor beta chains from one specimen sequenced in a study of blood T cell repertoires in COVID-19. Data came from immunoSEQ multiplex PCR; TCRdb stores just in-frame clones and leaves some out. The sample gives 330,000 or so clones, about 90% of which show up once; 0.85% to 1.3% is in the top ten. The sample comprised PBMCs or T cells enriched from blood (not recorded which). The receptors here all came from a woman in her twenties or thirties who had been exposed to COVID-19.

For the CDR3, the DNA is TGTGCCAGCAGCGTAAGCGGGATTAGTACAGATACGCAGTATTTT. Residues: CASSVSGISTDTQYF. The chain combines TRBV9 with TRBJ2-3; 7 positions agree with TRBD2. The germline CDR1 and CDR2 sequences are SGDLS and YYNGEE. CDR3 length: 15 residues. V was pared by 1 base and J by 3 bases, with 5 bases of the junction left unmatched.

The V gene is TRBV7-9, the J gene TRBJ2-1; 7 bases fit TRBD2. CDR1 is SEHNR and CDR2 is FQNEAQ in the germline V gene (reference sequence). Trimming took 0 bases from V and 10 from J; bases not matched to a gene: 9. The CDR3 runs to 15 residues. This CDR3 is CASSLALGSGEEQFF. CDR3 in DNA: TGTGCCAGCAGCTTAGCCCTTGGGAGCGGGGAGGAGCAGTTCTTC.

The chain links TRBV12-3 or TRBV12-4 to TRBJ1-1; D remains unclear. Trimming took 2 bases from V and 10 from J, leaving 14 bases between them. The CDR3 extends over 13 amino acids. The CDR3: CASSLKVEGRAFF. For the CDR3, the DNA is TGTGCCAGCAGTTTAAAGGTAGAGGGTCGAGCTTTCTTT.

This chain connects TRBV10-1 to TRBJ1-1, with D possibly TRBD1 on 5 matching bases. Germline CDR1 and CDR2: WNHNN and SYGVQD (reference sequence). The V end lost 0 bases, the J end lost 4 bases, and 9 bases lay between the germline ends. The CDR3 loop spans 14 amino acids. CDR3 region: CASSESSRATEAFF. In nucleotides, the CDR3 is TGCGCCAGCAGTGAGTCGAGCAGGGCCACTGAAGCTTTCTTT.

The chain has TRBV27 and TRBJ2-7; maybe TRBD2 (6 bases). The V end was cut by 5 bases, the J end by 3 bases, with 8 bases between. Germline lookup yields CDR1 MNHEY and CDR2 SMNVEV (reference sequence). The CDR3 extends over 12 amino acids. The CDR3 spells CASSPGDYEQYF. Here the CDR3 DNA reads TGTGCCAGCAGTCCGGGAGACTACGAGCAGTACTTC.

Comment on this clone: The sample has other DNA sequences that encode this CDR3 too. The chain is built from TRBV7-9 and TRBJ2-3, with D possibly being TRBD2 (5 bases). The CDR3 covers 14 residues. V lost 2 bases, J lost 1 base, and 7 bases lay in between. Germline V gives CDR1 SEHNR, CDR2 FQNEAQ (reference sequence). The CDR3 region is CASSLSRGTDTQYF. CDR3 nucleotide sequence: TGTGCCAGCAGCTTATCGCGGGGCACAGATACGCAGTATTTT.

The chain recombines TRBV9 with TRBJ1-6; 10 bases are shared with TRBD1. The CDR3 covers 15 residues. From germline, CDR1 is SGDLS and CDR2 YYNGEE. Trimming removed 4 bases from V and 10 bases from J; junction bases left unmatched: 8. The CDR3 protein is CASSREGQGTSPLHF. DNA for the CDR3: TGTGCCAGCAGCCGCGAGGGACAGGGGACCTCACCCCTCCACTTT.

CDR3 in DNA: TGTGCCAGCAGCAAGGGACTAGCGGGGGGGAATGAGCAGTTCTTC. Protein product: CASSKGLAGGNEQFF. The chain has TRBV21-1 and TRBJ2-1; TRBD2, the table's D call, lacks a check against the DNA. TRBV21-1 is deemed a pseudogene. The CDR3 loop spans 15 amino acids.

This sequence joins TRBV6-5 and TRBJ1-2; D may be TRBD1 (5 bases). The CDR3 sequence is 12 residues long. Germline CDR1 MNHEY, CDR2 SVGAGI. Deletions cut 7 bases from V and 4 bases from J, with 10 bases between. CDR3 protein: CASTDRSYGYTF. DNA for the CDR3: TGTGCCAGCACCGACAGATCCTATGGCTACACCTTC.

The rearrangement links TRBV6-5 to TRBJ2-7, with D perhaps matching TRBD1 (5 bases). Looked up from germline, CDR1 is MNHEY and CDR2 is SVGAGI. This CDR3 spans 15 amino acids. Trimming removed 2 bases at V and 4 bases at J, with 15 bases between. DNA of the CDR3: TGTGCCAGCAGTTACGGTTCGCAGGGAAGGTACGAGCAGTACTTC. Residues: CASSYGSQGRYEQYF.

The genes are TRBV7-9 and TRBJ2-3, with 10 bases fitting TRBD2. CDR1 is SEHNR, CDR2 FQNEAQ, per germline (reference sequence). CDR3 size: 19 residues. The V segment lost 5 bases and the J segment 1 base; nucleotides outside the gene matches: 15. CDR3 nucleotides: TGTGCCAGCAGCCCCCGAGTAGCGGGAGGTAGTTGGGGCACAGATACGCAGTATTTT. This sequence encodes CASSPRVAGGSWGTDTQYF.

The chain employs TRBV30 and TRBJ1-2; D perhaps matches TRBD1 (5 bases). V lost 4 bases and J 1 base, leaving 7 bases between the germline ends. This CDR3 region has 12 residues. Germline V gene data show CDR1 as GTSNPN and CDR2 as SVGIG (reference sequence). CDR3 residues: CAWTDSNYGYTF. The CDR3 DNA is TGTGCCTGGACCGACAGTAACTATGGCTACACCTTC.

The V call is TRBV10-3, the J call TRBJ1-5; unclear D gene. Trimming stripped 3 bases from V and 0 bases from J, with 12 bases between. The CDR3 totals 16 residues. Germline CDR1 is ENHRY and CDR2 is SYGVKD. Here the CDR3 DNA reads TGTGCCATCAGTGAACAGCCGGACTATAGCAATCAGCCCCAGCATTTT. Protein: CAISEQPDYSNQPQHF.

On this clone: This sample also contains other DNA sequences that code for the same CDR3. The V and J genes are TRBV29-1 and TRBJ1-2, with 7 bases that match TRBD1. V shed 4 bases, J shed 2 bases, and the junction held 1 base outside the gene matches. The CDR3 is made up of 12 amino acids. From germline, CDR1 is SQVTM and CDR2 ANQGSEA. Here the CDR3 DNA reads TGCAGCGTTGGGACAGGAAACTATGGCTACACCTTC. Amino acid sequence: CSVGTGNYGYTF.

The chain is built from TRBV4-1 and TRBJ1-2, with D possibly being TRBD1 (6 bases). Germline V gene lookup returns CDR1 MGHRA and CDR2 YSYEKL. V was pared by 0 bases and J by 5 bases, with 7 bases between. The CDR3 sequence is 13 residues long. The CDR3 nucleotides read TGCGCCAGCAGCCAAGAGGGGGCTTATGGCTACACCTTC. Translation: CASSQEGAYGYTF.

This sequence joins TRBV12-3 or TRBV12-4 and TRBJ1-1; D possibly corresponds to TRBD1 (5 bases). This CDR3 region has 13 residues. The V end was cut by 5 bases, the J end by 4 bases, with 11 bases between. The CDR3 region is CASSREGATEAFF. CDR3 DNA sequence: TGTGCCAGCAGTAGAGAAGGGGCCACTGAAGCTTTCTTT.

This chain connects TRBV6-5 to TRBJ1-3, with 8 bases lining up with TRBD1. The CDR3 runs to 15 residues. Per the germline V gene, CDR1 is MNHEY and CDR2 is SVGAGI. V trimming: 5 bases; J trimming: 0 bases; junction bases outside the gene matches: 3. CDR3 in amino acids: CASSRQGASGNTIYF. CDR3 in DNA: TGTGCCAGCAGTCGGCAGGGGGCCTCTGGAAACACCATATATTTT.

This rearrangement joins TRBV2 to TRBJ2-3; TRBD2 matches 8 bases. The trim removed 2 bases at V and 4 bases at J, leaving 5 bases unmatched. CDR3 length: 15 residues. CDR1 is SNHLY, CDR2 FYNNEI, per germline. The CDR3 nucleotides are TGTGCCAGCAGTGAATTTGGACTAGCTCCAGATACGCAGTATTTT. Protein product: CASSEFGLAPDTQYF.

V and J are TRBV2 and TRBJ2-7, with 11 bases lining up with TRBD1. Losses at the gene ends were 4 bases for V and 3 bases for J; bases not matched to a gene: 2. CDR1 SNHLY and CDR2 FYNNEI come from the germline V gene. CDR3 length: 14 residues. The CDR3 region is CASSADRGLYEQYF. DNA of the CDR3: TGTGCCAGCAGTGCGGACAGGGGGCTCTACGAGCAGTACTTC.

This chain links TRBV19 with TRBJ1-1; D is unclear. CDR1 and CDR2 (germline): LNHDA, SQIVND (reference sequence). The V end lost 3 bases, the J end lost 7 bases, and 9 bases lay between the germline ends. The CDR3 is 12 amino acids. The CDR3 spells CASSMTSLEAFF. DNA for the CDR3: TGTGCCAGTAGTATGACTTCGCTTGAAGCTTTCTTT.

This rearrangement joins TRBV23-1 to TRBJ1-5, with a tentative D call TRBD1 (6 bases). TRBV23-1 is an ORF; its function is uncertain. The germline V and J ends were trimmed by 4 bases and 3 bases, with 13 bases remaining between them. This CDR3 spans 15 amino acids. The CDR3 loop reads CASSPRQAHNQPQHF. The DNA of the CDR3 is TGCGCCAGCAGTCCACGACAGGCTCACAATCAGCCCCAGCATTTT.

This clone appeared once. V is TRBV24-1 and J is TRBJ2-5, with D possibly TRBD1 on 8 matching bases. CDR1 and CDR2 (germline): KGHDR, SFDVKD. With 3 bases removed from V and 5 bases from J, the gap between germline ends came to 15 bases. This CDR3 contains 15 residues. Here the CDR3 reads CATSDPDREGETQYF. DNA for the CDR3: TGTGCCACCAGTGATCCGGACAGGGAGGGGGAGACCCAGTACTTC.